The table lists the clone carrying this TCR beta chain with a count of one. Germline is not matched at one junction end, which may reflect a read error. Germline CDR1 and CDR2: SGHDN and FVKESK. The CDR3 runs to 16 residues. The sample originates from a study of tumor-infiltrating lymphocytes in primary liver carcinoma. On the study more broadly: Treatment of the patients' primary liver carcinoma consisted of surgical resection. These were node-negative, non-metastatic T1-T3 tumors of roughly 4 to 11 cm.

The investigators made TCR beta cDNA from around 530 ng total RNA, using a constant-region primer. Researchers made the TCR beta libraries by running three nested multiplex PCR rounds with slightly modified ARM-PCR. TRBV1-TRBV30 forward primers paired with a C-beta reverse primer were used in the first two PCR rounds, which ran roughly 9 cycles each. MiXCR, applied by TCRdb to the multiplex PCR reads, yields one record per CDR3 protein. The sample yields some 180,000 distinct CDR3 sequences, roughly 60% seen once. Unsorted whole blood served as the source of blood RNA, and germline DNA was extracted as well.

The chain is built from TRBV14 and TRBJ2-1, with 10 bases aligning to TRBD2. Sequencing used peripheral blood. This clonotype was sampled from a man aged 35 to 55 with primary liver carcinoma and hepatitis B virus infection. The DNA for the CDR3 is TGTGCCAGCAGCCAGCTAGCGGGAGAGTGGTACAATGAGCAGTCCTTC. Protein product: CASSQLAGEWYNEQSF.